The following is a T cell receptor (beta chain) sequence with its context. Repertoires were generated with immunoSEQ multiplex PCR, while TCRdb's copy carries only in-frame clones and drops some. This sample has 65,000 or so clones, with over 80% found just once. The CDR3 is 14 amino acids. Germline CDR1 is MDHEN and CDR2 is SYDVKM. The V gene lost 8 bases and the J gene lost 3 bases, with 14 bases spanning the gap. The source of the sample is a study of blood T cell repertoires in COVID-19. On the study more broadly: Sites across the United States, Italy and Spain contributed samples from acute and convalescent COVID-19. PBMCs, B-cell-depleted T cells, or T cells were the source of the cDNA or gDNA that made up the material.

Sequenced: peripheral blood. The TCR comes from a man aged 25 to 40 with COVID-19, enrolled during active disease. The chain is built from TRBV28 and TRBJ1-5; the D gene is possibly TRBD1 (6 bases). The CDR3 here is CASGKEGDNQPQHF. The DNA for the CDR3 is TGTGCCAGCGGGAAAGAGGGGGACAATCAGCCCCAGCATTTT.